This T cell receptor beta chain originates from a study of T cells in Graves' hyperthyroidism and ophthalmopathy. This clonotype was seen many times. Each diagnosis drew on symptoms, thyroxine, TRAb, thyroid ultrasound and orbital computed tomography findings. PBMCs were sourced from roughly 9.3 ml fresh peripheral blood. V was cut by 2 bases and J by 6 bases, with 14 bases left in between. The CDR3 loop spans 16 amino acids. CDR1 is MNHEY and CDR2 is SVGAGI in the germline V gene. TCR beta CDR3 regions were amplified from RNA transcripts. The primer set for the first-round RT-PCR of the TCR CDR3 was HTBI. One entry per CDR3 protein, called by TCRdb with MiXCR from the multiplex PCR reads. The table records roughly 280,000 distinct CDR3 sequences, 20% to 25% of them present only once.

The specimen sequenced was blood. This TCR was sampled from a man aged 30 to 39 with Graves' ophthalmopathy. V and J are TRBV6-5 and TRBJ1-6; perhaps TRBD1 as D (6 bases). CDR3 residues: CASSYGRTAPNSPLHF. The CDR3 nucleotides are TGTGCCAGCAGTTACGGCAGGACAGCACCTAATTCACCCCTCCACTTT.